The 10 T cell receptor beta chains reported below all come from one sample, sequenced in a study of control samples from healthy donors and cancer patients. Produced via immunoSEQ multiplex PCR; TCRdb's table is partial and in-frame only. The sample lists approximately 37,000 clones; approximately 90% were seen once. Material: blood. Receptor source: a woman in her fifties or sixties in good health.

The chain is built from TRBV28 and TRBJ2-5; D gene unclear. V lost 6 bases, J lost 5 bases, and 16 bases lay in between. Germline CDR1 MDHEN, CDR2 SYDVKM. This CDR3 is built from 14 residues. As DNA, the CDR3 is TGTGCCAGCAGCTACCCGGGCATCAAGGAGACCCAGTACTTC. It specifies CASSYPGIKETQYF. Combining the CDR3 with reference TRBV28 and TRBJ2-5 gives the whole variable domain DVKVTQSSRYLVKRTGEKVFLECVQDMDHENMFWYRQDPGLGLRLIYFSYDVKMKEKGDIPEGYSVSREKKERFSLILESASTNQTSMYLCASSYPGIKETQYFGPGTRLLVL.

This chain links TRBV18 with TRBJ2-4, with 13 positions matching TRBD2. The CDR3 loop spans 18 amino acids. The junction had 10 bases not matched to a gene; V was cut back by 1 base and J by 7 bases. Germline V gives CDR1 KGHSH, CDR2 LQKENI. The CDR3 nucleotides are TGTGCCAGCTCACCACAAAACAAGCAGGGACTAGCGGGGAACATTCAGTACTTC. Its translation: CASSPQNKQGLAGNIQYF. The entire variable domain, with the rest obtained from reference TRBV18 and TRBJ2-4, is as follows: NAGVMQNPRHLVRRRGQEARLRCSPMKGHSHVYWYRQLPEEGLKFMVYLQKENIIDESGMPKERFSAEFPKEGPSILRIQQVVRGDSAAYFCASSPQNKQGLAGNIQYFGAGTRLSVL.

The CDR3 coding sequence is TGTGCCAGCAGTCAGGGTAACAATCAGCCCCAGCATTTT. Protein: CASSQGNNQPQHF. The chain links TRBV7-2 to TRBJ1-5, with D possibly being TRBD1 (5 bases). V lost 6 bases and J lost 3, with 9 bases in between. This CDR3 contains 13 residues. Germline V lookup: CDR1 SGHTA, CDR2 FQGNSA.

The chain recombines TRBV30 with TRBJ2-5; D remains ambiguous. The V end lost 0 bases, the J end lost 5 bases, and 4 bases lay between the germline ends. This CDR3 region has 11 residues. The germline V gene has CDR1 GTSNPN and CDR2 SVGIG (reference sequence). In DNA, the CDR3 is TGTGCCTGGAGTGTACTGGAGACCCAGTACTTC. It translates to CAWSVLETQYF.

This chain joins TRBV6-4 and TRBJ2-1; TRBD1 might be the D (7 bases). The CDR3 is made up of 20 amino acids. CDR1 is MRHNA and CDR2 is SNTAGT in the germline V gene. Trimming removed 2 bases from V and 2 bases from J, with 25 bases in between. The CDR3: CASSDRRTQGHWGAYNEQFF. In DNA, the CDR3 is TGTGCCAGCAGTGACCGAAGAACACAGGGGCATTGGGGGGCCTACAATGAGCAGTTCTTC.

The V gene is TRBV6-2 or TRBV6-3, the J gene TRBJ2-1; 7 positions match TRBD2. With 0 bases clipped from V and 6 bases from J, the junction kept 8 bases outside the gene matches. Per germline, CDR1 MNHEY and CDR2 SVGEGT. There are 16 residues in the CDR3. The CDR3 DNA reads TGTGCCAGCAGTTACTCGGGGGGGGTCACCCCCAATGAGCAGTTCTTC. Protein product: CASSYSGGVTPNEQFF.

V is TRBV4-1 and J is TRBJ2-3; D ambiguous. CDR1 and CDR2 from the germline V gene are MGHRA and YSYEKL. The CDR3 is 11 residues long. Trimming left V 0 bases short and J 7 bases short, with 2 bases between. The chain's CDR3 is CASSQENTQYF. The CDR3 DNA reads TGCGCCAGCAGCCAAGAAAATACGCAGTATTTT.

In its sample, this clone was seen once. This CDR3 reads CASSLGPGQETQYF. DNA for the CDR3: TGCGCCAGCAGCTTGGGTCCGGGACAAGAGACCCAGTACTTC. The chain links TRBV5-1 to TRBJ2-5, with D perhaps matching TRBD2 (5 bases). The V and J ends lost 0 bases and 2 bases respectively, with 8 bases between them. Germline assignment: CDR1 SGHRS and CDR2 YFSETQ. This CDR3 has 14 residues.

This chain links TRBV11-2 with TRBJ2-7; D is unresolved. This CDR3 is built from 13 residues. V was pared by 5 bases and J by 5 bases, with 13 bases between. CDR1 is SGHAT and CDR2 is FQNNGV in the germline V gene. CDR3 DNA sequence: TGTGCCAGCAGCGCGCATCGGATCCACGAGCAGTACTTC. Its protein product is CASSAHRIHEQYF. The whole variable domain, filled in from reference TRBV11-2 and TRBJ2-7, reads EAGVAQSPRYKIIEKRQSVAFWCNPISGHATLYWYQQILGQGPKLLIQFQNNGVVDDSQLPKDRFSAERLKGVDSTLKIQPAKLEDSAVYLCASSAHRIHEQYFGPGTRLTVT.

The rearrangement uses TRBV24-1 and TRBJ1-2, with 7 bases that match TRBD1. CDR3 length: 14 amino acids. CDR1 is KGHDR and CDR2 is SFDVKD in the germline V gene. The trim removed 4 bases at V and 3 bases at J, leaving 4 bases unmatched. The CDR3 reads CATSEPGQYYGYTF. The DNA of the CDR3 is TGTGCCACCAGTGAGCCGGGACAGTACTATGGCTACACCTTC.